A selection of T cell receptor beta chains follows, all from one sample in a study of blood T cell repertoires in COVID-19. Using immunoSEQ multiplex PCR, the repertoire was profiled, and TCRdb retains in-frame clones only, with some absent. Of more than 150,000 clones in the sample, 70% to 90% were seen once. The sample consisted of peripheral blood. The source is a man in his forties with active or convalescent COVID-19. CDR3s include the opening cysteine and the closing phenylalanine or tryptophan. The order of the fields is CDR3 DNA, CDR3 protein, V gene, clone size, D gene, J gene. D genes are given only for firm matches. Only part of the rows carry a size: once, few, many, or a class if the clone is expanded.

TGTGCCAGCAGACGGACAGGGGCTGGAAACACCATATATTTT,CASRRTGAGNTIYF,TRBV5-6,once,TRBD1,TRBJ1-3
TGTGCCAACTCTGCGGGACAGAACTATGGCTACACCTTC,CANSAGQNYGYTF,TRBV2,NA,TRBD1,TRBJ1-2
TGTGCCAGTAGTGTACTAGCGGGGGAAGCCAAAAACATTCAGTACTTC,CASSVLAGEAKNIQYF,TRBV19,NA,TRBD2,TRBJ2-4
TGTGCCAGTAGTACGATAGCGGGGGGCATCGATACGCAGTATTTT,CASSTIAGGIDTQYF,TRBV19,NA,TRBD2,TRBJ2-3
TGTGCCAGTAAGAAACAGAACACTGAAGCTTTCTTT,CASKKQNTEAFF,TRBV19,NA,NA,TRBJ1-1
TGTGCCAGCAGACCCGGTGGGCCCATAGGCTATGGCTACACCTTC,CASRPGGPIGYGYTF,TRBV28,NA,NA,TRBJ1-2
TGTGCCAGCAGTTCCGGGACTAGTAACTACAATGAGCAGTTCTTC,CASSSGTSNYNEQFF,TRBV6-6,NA,TRBD2,TRBJ2-1
TGTGCCAGTAGGCCGATGTTGGGACAGGGGGCCAACTATGGCTACACCTTC,CASRPMLGQGANYGYTF,TRBV19,NA,TRBD1,TRBJ1-2
TGTGCCAGCAGCCAAGCGTCCGAGAGATATGGCTACACCTTC,CASSQASERYGYTF,TRBV3-1/TRBV3-2,NA,NA,TRBJ1-2
TGTGCCACCAGTGATCCGAGTAACGGGGACACCGGGGAGCTGTTTTTT,CATSDPSNGDTGELFF,TRBV24-1,NA,NA,TRBJ2-2
TGTGCCAGCAGCCCCCCTCCCCAGGGGGGAACTGAAGCTTTCTTT,CASSPPPQGGTEAFF,TRBV5-6,NA,TRBD1,TRBJ1-1
TGTGCCAGCAGCCTACGGACTAGCTTCTACGAGCAGTACTTC,CASSLRTSFYEQYF,TRBV11-2,NA,TRBD2,TRBJ2-7
TGTGCCAGCAGCTTTACACCGGGACAGGGGATCTACGAGCAGTACTTC,CASSFTPGQGIYEQYF,TRBV5-5,NA,TRBD1,TRBJ2-7
TGTGCTAGTGGTCCCGGAGGGGGGGGTTTGGGCACTGAAGCTTTCTTT,CASGPGGGGLGTEAFF,TRBV12-5,NA,NA,TRBJ1-1
TGTGCCAGCGCGGACAGTAACGCCTACGAGCAGTACTTC,CASADSNAYEQYF,TRBV5-4,few,NA,TRBJ2-7
TGCGCCAGCAGCTTGTTTAGCGGGGAGACCCAGTACTTC,CASSLFSGETQYF,TRBV5-1,NA,TRBD2,TRBJ2-5
TGTGCCAGCAGCTTGGGGCCAGGAAAACAAGAGACCCAGTACTTC,CASSLGPGKQETQYF,TRBV5-4,NA,NA,TRBJ2-5
TGTGCCAGCAGTTACTACCGGGACAGAGTTCTTTACACCTTC,CASSYYRDRVLYTF,TRBV6-5,NA,TRBD1,TRBJ1-2
TGTGCCATCACCAAGGGGGGGGACAGGGGCCCTTGGAGCTCCTACAATGAGCAGTTCTTC,CAITKGGDRGPWSSYNEQFF,TRBV10-3,NA,TRBD1,TRBJ2-1
TGTGCCACCAAGGGGGGGCTCACAGATACGCAGTATTTT,CATKGGLTDTQYF,TRBV19,NA,NA,TRBJ2-3
TGTGCCAGCAGCCAAGACAGGGTCACCGGGGAGCTGTTTTTT,CASSQDRVTGELFF,TRBV7-2,NA,TRBD1,TRBJ2-2
TGTGCCAGCTCACCACGGCAGGGGGTCTCTGGAAACACCATATATTTT,CASSPRQGVSGNTIYF,TRBV18,NA,TRBD1,TRBJ1-3
TGTGCCAGCAGCTCCGTAAGCACAGATACGCAGTATTTT,CASSSVSTDTQYF,TRBV7-3,NA,NA,TRBJ2-3
TGTGCCAGCAGCTTCTCGGGTCAGAACTACTATGGCTACACCTTC,CASSFSGQNYYGYTF,TRBV7-9,few,NA,TRBJ1-2
TGTGCCAGCAGTGAAGCAAACAGGTCATATGGCTACACCTTC,CASSEANRSYGYTF,TRBV2,NA,NA,TRBJ1-2
TGTGCCAGTAGTCGCTTCGGACAGGCGGCCGGAAACACCATATATTTT,CASSRFGQAAGNTIYF,TRBV19,NA,TRBD1,TRBJ1-3
TGTGCCATCAGTTCCGGGACAGGGACAAACACCATATATTTT,CAISSGTGTNTIYF,TRBV10-3,NA,TRBD1,TRBJ1-3
TGTGCCAGCAGCCCCCGGGGGGGAGCTTATGAAGCTTTCTTT,CASSPRGGAYEAFF,TRBV7-2,NA,NA,TRBJ1-1
TGTGCCAGCAGTTATGACACAACTCACACCGGGGAGCTGTTTTTT,CASSYDTTHTGELFF,TRBV6-5,NA,NA,TRBJ2-2
TGTGCCAGCAGCCAGGGGGCGAGCGGTAAAGAGACCCAGTACTTC,CASSQGASGKETQYF,TRBV11-2,NA,TRBD1,TRBJ2-5
TGTGCCAGCCGGTATAGCGGGGGCCAAGAGACCCAGTACTTC,CASRYSGGQETQYF,TRBV11-2,NA,TRBD2,TRBJ2-5
TGTGCCAGCAGCTTCAAACCTACAGGGGATATGAGCAATCAGCCCCAGCATTTT,CASSFKPTGDMSNQPQHF,TRBV9,NA,TRBD1,TRBJ1-5
TGTGCCAGCAGCCTGCGGACAGGTCGCTCTGGAAACACCATATATTTT,CASSLRTGRSGNTIYF,TRBV3-1/TRBV3-2,few,TRBD1,TRBJ1-3
TGTGCCAGCAGCGTAGATCCCCGCGGGACAGGGTCAGGAAACACCATATATTTT,CASSVDPRGTGSGNTIYF,TRBV9,NA,TRBD1,TRBJ1-3
TGTGCCAGCAGTTACCGTGCCGGTCTTGGCTACACCTTC,CASSYRAGLGYTF,TRBV6-5,NA,NA,TRBJ1-2
TGTGCCTGGCTCGGACAGGGGGCTAGCGAGCAGTTCTTC,CAWLGQGASEQFF,TRBV30,once,TRBD1,TRBJ2-1
TGTGCCAGTAAACAGGGGATCTGGGCCGGGGAGCTGTTTTTT,CASKQGIWAGELFF,TRBV19,once,TRBD1,TRBJ2-2
TGTGCCAGTAGTTTGGGACAGGGATGGGCAGATACGCAGTATTTT,CASSLGQGWADTQYF,TRBV19,NA,TRBD1,TRBJ2-3
TGTGCCAGCAGTGAGACAGGGGTCAATCAGCCCCAGCATTTT,CASSETGVNQPQHF,TRBV25-1,NA,TRBD1,TRBJ1-5
TGTGCCATCAGTGAGGTCAGGGGTAGCCCAGATACGCAGTATTTT,CAISEVRGSPDTQYF,TRBV10-3,few,NA,TRBJ2-3
TGTGCCATCAGTGAGGGGCAGGGCTCCTACAATGAGCAGTTCTTC,CAISEGQGSYNEQFF,TRBV10-3,NA,NA,TRBJ2-1
TGCGCCAGCAGCTCTAGCGGGGGGGCCTGGGAGACCCAGTACTTC,CASSSSGGAWETQYF,TRBV5-1,NA,TRBD2,TRBJ2-5
TGTGCCAGCAGTTACTCAGGACAGGGTTTTCGTGGCTACACCTTC,CASSYSGQGFRGYTF,TRBV6-5,NA,TRBD1,TRBJ1-2
TGTGCCAGCAGTGCCGGGACAGCCTATTACGAGCAGTACTTC,CASSAGTAYYEQYF,TRBV28,NA,TRBD1,TRBJ2-7
TGTGCCAGCTCACCGACAGGGATGAACACTGAAGCTTTCTTT,CASSPTGMNTEAFF,TRBV18,NA,TRBD1,TRBJ1-1
TGTGCCTGGAGTCCCAGACTAGCGGGGGTTACCGGGGAGACCCAGTACTTC,CAWSPRLAGVTGETQYF,TRBV30,NA,TRBD2,TRBJ2-5
TGTGCCACCAGCAGAGCCTCCGGGACAGGGGGCTTAGATACGCAGTATTTT,CATSRASGTGGLDTQYF,TRBV15,NA,TRBD1,TRBJ2-3
TGTGCCAGCAGTCCCGCGGGATTAGCCAAAAACATTCAGTACTTC,CASSPAGLAKNIQYF,TRBV28,NA,NA,TRBJ2-4
TGCGCCAGCAGCCAAGACGGGCAGGGGAATCAGCCCCAGCATTTT,CASSQDGQGNQPQHF,TRBV4-1,NA,NA,TRBJ1-5
TGTGCCAGCAGCTCCAGAGGCATTTACGAGCAGTACTTC,CASSSRGIYEQYF,TRBV13,NA,NA,TRBJ2-7
TGTGCCAGCAGCCCGGACTTAAGAGATACGCAGTATTTT,CASSPDLRDTQYF,TRBV7-6,NA,NA,TRBJ2-3
TGTGCCACCAGCCCCGTTTTAGCGGGGGGGGATGAGACCCAGTACTTC,CATSPVLAGGDETQYF,TRBV15,NA,TRBD2,TRBJ2-5
TGCGCCAGCAGCTTGGGGACAGGCTATAATTCACCCCTCCACTTT,CASSLGTGYNSPLHF,TRBV5-1,NA,TRBD1,TRBJ1-6
TGCGCCAGCAGCTCGGGACTAGAAGAGACCCAGTACTTC,CASSSGLEETQYF,TRBV5-1,NA,TRBD2,TRBJ2-5
TGTGCCGGGAATCAAGGGGGAAATTCACCCCTCCACTTT,CAGNQGGNSPLHF,TRBV30,NA,NA,TRBJ1-6
TGTGCCAGCAGCTTCTCAGGGGCCCCTGAAGCTTTCTTT,CASSFSGAPEAFF,TRBV11-2,NA,NA,TRBJ1-1
TGTGCTAGCAGCTTAAGATCGGGACTAGCGGGGGCTCAACCGACAGATACGCAGTATTTT,CASSLRSGLAGAQPTDTQYF,TRBV7-7,NA,TRBD2,TRBJ2-3
TGTGCCAGCAGCCCAAGACAGGGAAGAAACACTGAAGCTTTCTTT,CASSPRQGRNTEAFF,TRBV5-6,NA,TRBD1,TRBJ1-1